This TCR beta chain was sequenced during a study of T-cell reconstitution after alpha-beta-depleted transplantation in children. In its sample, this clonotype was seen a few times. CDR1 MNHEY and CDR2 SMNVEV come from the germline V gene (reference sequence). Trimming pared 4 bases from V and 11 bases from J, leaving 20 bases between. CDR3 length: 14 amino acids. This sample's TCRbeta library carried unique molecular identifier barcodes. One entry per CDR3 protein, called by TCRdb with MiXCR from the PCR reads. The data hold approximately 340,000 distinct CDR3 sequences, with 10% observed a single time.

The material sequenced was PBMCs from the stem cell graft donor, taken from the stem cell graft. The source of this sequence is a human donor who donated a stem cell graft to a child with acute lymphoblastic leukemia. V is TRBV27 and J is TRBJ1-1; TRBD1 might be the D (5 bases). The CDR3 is CASSSQVFSGEAFF. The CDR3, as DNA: TGTGCCAGCAGTTCACAGGTCTTTTCGGGTGAGGCTTTCTTT.